The rows below give T cell receptor beta chains drawn from one sample of a study of neurological immune-mediated disorders. MiXCR was run by TCRdb on the 5' RACE reads, yielding one entry per CDR3 protein. Of roughly 100,000 distinct CDR3 sequences in the sample, roughly a tenth were seen once. The sample consisted of PBMCs. These receptors were taken from a female donor with HTLV-1-associated myelopathy (HAM/TSP). Each CDR3 is given with its conserved first and last residue. The order of the fields is J gene, clone size, V gene, D gene, CDR3 DNA, CDR3 protein. A D gene is named only where the DNA matches it firmly. Size tells how often a clone was seen (once, few, many) or the class of an expanded clone, and some rows leave it out.

J: TRBJ2-3; size: many; V: TRBV29-1; D: -; DNA: TGCAGCGTTGACACGGCTAGCACAGATACGCAGTATTTT; CDR3: CSVDTASTDTQYF
J: TRBJ2-5; size: many; V: TRBV28; D: -; DNA: TGTGCCACCCTTCAAGCTAGCGAGGAAGAGACCCAGTACTTC; CDR3: CATLQASEEETQYF
J: TRBJ2-3; size: few; V: TRBV9; D: TRBD2; DNA: TGTGCCAGCAGCGTAGCTGCTCGGGGGGGCACAGATACGCAGTATTTT; CDR3: CASSVAARGGTDTQYF
J: TRBJ1-4; size: many; V: TRBV10-3; D: TRBD1; DNA: TGTGCCATCAGCCCTGGGACAGGGGGTGAAAAACTGTTTTTT; CDR3: CAISPGTGGEKLFF
J: TRBJ2-7; size: many; V: TRBV7-9; D: TRBD1; DNA: TGTGCCAGCAGCGAGGACAGGGGGCTTTACGAGCAGTACTTC; CDR3: CASSEDRGLYEQYF
J: TRBJ1-1; size: many; V: TRBV4-1; D: -; DNA: TGCGCCAGCAGCCAAGTTGTGGGAGGGACTGAAGCTTTCTTT; CDR3: CASSQVVGGTEAFF
J: TRBJ1-6; size: few; V: TRBV3-1; D: -; DNA: TGTGCCAGCAGCCAAGATGTGGGAAAAACACCCCTCCACTTT; CDR3: CASSQDVGKTPLHF
J: TRBJ2-7; size: many; V: TRBV20-1; D: TRBD1; DNA: TGCAGTGCTAGCGATGTGACAGGGGGCTACGAGCAGTACTTC; CDR3: CSASDVTGGYEQYF
J: TRBJ1-2; size: many; V: TRBV20-1; D: -; DNA: TGCAGTGCTAGGGACATGAACTATGGCTACACCTTC; CDR3: CSARDMNYGYTF
J: TRBJ1-5; size: many; V: TRBV5-5; D: -; DNA: TGTGCCAGCAGCGCCGCGGAGCCCCTGGGCAATCAGCCCCAGCATTTT; CDR3: CASSAAEPLGNQPQHF
J: TRBJ1-1; size: few; V: TRBV7-3; D: -; DNA: TGTGCCAGCAGCCCAGATGGGGACACTGAAGCTTTCTTT; CDR3: CASSPDGDTEAFF
J: TRBJ1-1; size: -; V: TRBV11-2; D: -; DNA: TGTGCCAGCAGCATTATAGGGACGGGGGCTTTCTTT; CDR3: CASSIIGTGAFF
J: TRBJ2-7; size: many; V: TRBV29-1; D: -; DNA: TGCAGCGTTGAATTGAATAAAATTAACGAGCAGTACTTC; CDR3: CSVELNKINEQYF
J: TRBJ2-1; size: once; V: TRBV5-1; D: TRBD2; DNA: TGCGCCAGCAGAACTTTGACTAGCGGGGGGGTGTGTGAGCAGTTCTTC; CDR3: CASRTLTSGGVCEQFF
J: TRBJ2-1; size: -; V: TRBV19; D: -; DNA: TGTGCCAGTAGTGTCGGGACTGGCAATGAGCAGTTCTTC; CDR3: CASSVGTGNEQFF
J: TRBJ2-7; size: many; V: TRBV11-3; D: TRBD2; DNA: TGTGCCAGCAGCTTAAGGACTAGCGGTTACCACGAGCAGTACTTC; CDR3: CASSLRTSGYHEQYF
J: TRBJ1-1; size: many; V: TRBV29-1; D: TRBD1; DNA: TGCAGCGTGCGGGACAGGGGGCTTTACACTGAAGCTTTCTTT; CDR3: CSVRDRGLYTEAFF
J: TRBJ2-1; size: -; V: TRBV20-1; D: -; DNA: TGCAGTGCTCGCCCGACATGGGAATCGATAAATGAGCAGTTCTTT; CDR3: CSARPTWESINEQFF
J: TRBJ2-5; size: many; V: TRBV24-1; D: -; DNA: TGTGCCACCAGTGATGAGATGGAGACCCAGTACTTC; CDR3: CATSDEMETQYF
J: TRBJ2-1; size: many; V: TRBV5-5; D: -; DNA: TGTGCCAGCAGCTTGGGGACGGACCGATACAATGAGCAGTTCTTC; CDR3: CASSLGTDRYNEQFF
J: TRBJ1-1; size: few; V: TRBV18; D: TRBD1; DNA: TGTGCCAGCTCACTGGGACAGGGGGCCGGGTACACTGAAGCTTTCTTT; CDR3: CASSLGQGAGYTEAFF
J: TRBJ1-6; size: many; V: TRBV20-1; D: -; DNA: TGCAGTGCGACAGGACAGCTTAATTCACCCCTCCACTTT; CDR3: CSATGQLNSPLHF
J: TRBJ2-5; size: many; V: TRBV5-1; D: TRBD2; DNA: TGCGCCAGCAGCCGAGGACTAGCGGCAAACCAAGAGACCCAGTACTTC; CDR3: CASSRGLAANQETQYF
J: TRBJ1-5; size: many; V: TRBV27; D: -; DNA: TGTGCCAGCAGCCAGGACCGTAGAAATCAGCCCCAGCATTTT; CDR3: CASSQDRRNQPQHF
J: TRBJ2-5; size: -; V: TRBV7-7; D: TRBD2; DNA: TGTGCCAGCAGCCGGACTAGCGGAGAGCAAGAGACCCAGTACTTC; CDR3: CASSRTSGEQETQYF
J: TRBJ2-7; size: -; V: TRBV3-1; D: -; DNA: TGTGCCAGCAGCCAAGCGGCAGGGGAGCCATACGAGCAGTACTTC; CDR3: CASSQAAGEPYEQYF
J: TRBJ2-7; size: many; V: TRBV4-1; D: TRBD1; DNA: TGCGCCAGCAGCCACCTGGACAGGGCAGTGGTCGAGCAGTACTTC; CDR3: CASSHLDRAVVEQYF
J: TRBJ1-2; size: many; V: TRBV6-2/TRBV6-3; D: -; DNA: TGTGCCAGCAGTTCGCCGTATACAGGGCAGGCGAAGGGCTACACCTTC; CDR3: CASSSPYTGQAKGYTF
J: TRBJ1-6; size: many; V: TRBV12-3/TRBV12-4; D: -; DNA: TGTGCCAGCAGTTCGGGGCAGGGCTATAATTCACCCCTCCACTTT; CDR3: CASSSGQGYNSPLHF
J: TRBJ2-2; size: many; V: TRBV7-2; D: TRBD2; DNA: TGTGCCAGCAGCTTAGGACTAGCGGGGAGGAACACCGGGGAGCTGTTTTTT; CDR3: CASSLGLAGRNTGELFF
J: TRBJ2-3; size: many; V: TRBV5-1; D: TRBD2; DNA: TGCGCCAGCAGATCTAGCGGATCCCCCAGAGAGACAGATACGCAGTATTTT; CDR3: CASRSSGSPRETDTQYF
J: TRBJ1-2; size: many; V: TRBV12-3/TRBV12-4; D: -; DNA: TGTGCCAGCAGTTTAAAGGGGTTCCGCCACTATGGCTACACCTTC; CDR3: CASSLKGFRHYGYTF
J: TRBJ1-5; size: many; V: TRBV20-1; D: -; DNA: TGCAGTGCTGTCCAGGGGCTGGGACAGCCCCAGCATTTT; CDR3: CSAVQGLGQPQHF
J: TRBJ2-1; size: many; V: TRBV11-2; D: -; DNA: TGTGCCAGCAGCTTAGACGGGTACCAGAGCGTTGAGCAGTTCTTC; CDR3: CASSLDGYQSVEQFF
J: TRBJ2-7; size: many; V: TRBV28; D: -; DNA: TGTGCCAGCAGTAACACATTCATTACACGCTACGAGCAGTACTTC; CDR3: CASSNTFITRYEQYF
J: TRBJ2-3; size: -; V: TRBV6-5; D: TRBD2; DNA: TGTGCCAGCAGTTACTTTGCGGGGGGGCCAGATACGCAGTATTTT; CDR3: CASSYFAGGPDTQYF
J: TRBJ2-7; size: many; V: TRBV7-7; D: -; DNA: TGTGCCAGCAGCCTCGGGGACTCAGGCGCCTACGAGCAGTACTTC; CDR3: CASSLGDSGAYEQYF
J: TRBJ1-3; size: many; V: TRBV6-6; D: -; DNA: TGTGCCAGCACCATAGGGGTATTGAACACCATATATTTT; CDR3: CASTIGVLNTIYF
J: TRBJ2-1; size: many; V: TRBV15; D: -; DNA: TGTGCCACCAGCAGCGGGGGGCGAGGGAATGAGCAGTTCTTC; CDR3: CATSSGGRGNEQFF
J: TRBJ2-2; size: many; V: TRBV12-3/TRBV12-4; D: TRBD2; DNA: TGTGCCAGGGGAGGGCGGGCAGCCGGGGAGCTGTTTTTT; CDR3: CARGGRAAGELFF
J: TRBJ1-1; size: -; V: TRBV27; D: TRBD1; DNA: TGTGCCAGCAGTTTAAAAGGGACAGGGGGCATAGCTTTCTTT; CDR3: CASSLKGTGGIAFF